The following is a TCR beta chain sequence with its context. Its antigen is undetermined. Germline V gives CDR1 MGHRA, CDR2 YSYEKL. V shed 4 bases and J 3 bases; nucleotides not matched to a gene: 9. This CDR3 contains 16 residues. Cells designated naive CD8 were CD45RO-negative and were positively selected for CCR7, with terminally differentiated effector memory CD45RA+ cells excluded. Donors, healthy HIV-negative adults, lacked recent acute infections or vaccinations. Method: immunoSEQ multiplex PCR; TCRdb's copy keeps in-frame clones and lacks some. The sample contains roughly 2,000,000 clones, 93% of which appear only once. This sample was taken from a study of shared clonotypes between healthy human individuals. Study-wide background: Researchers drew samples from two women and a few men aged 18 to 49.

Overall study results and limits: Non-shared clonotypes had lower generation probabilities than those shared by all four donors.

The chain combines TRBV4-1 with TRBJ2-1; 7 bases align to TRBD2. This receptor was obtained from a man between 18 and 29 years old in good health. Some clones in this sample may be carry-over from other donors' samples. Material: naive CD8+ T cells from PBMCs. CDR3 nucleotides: TGCGCCAGCAGCCCCCGTTGGGGGGGGAACTACAATGAGCAGTTCTTC. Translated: CASSPRWGGNYNEQFF.